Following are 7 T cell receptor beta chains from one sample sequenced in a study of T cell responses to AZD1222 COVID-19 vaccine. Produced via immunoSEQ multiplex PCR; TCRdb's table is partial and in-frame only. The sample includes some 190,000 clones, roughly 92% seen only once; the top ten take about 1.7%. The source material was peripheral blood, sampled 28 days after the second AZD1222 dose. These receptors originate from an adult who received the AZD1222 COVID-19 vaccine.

The CDR3 is CASSPNSGTGSYNEQFF. CDR3 coding DNA: TGTGCCAGCAGCCCAAATTCCGGGACAGGCTCCTACAATGAGCAGTTCTTC. This chain joins TRBV7-6 and TRBJ2-1; 8 nucleotides line up with TRBD1. Germline assignment: CDR1 SGHVS and CDR2 FNYEAQ. The length of the CDR3 is 17 residues. Trimming removed 5 bases from V and 0 bases from J; junction bases left unmatched: 9.

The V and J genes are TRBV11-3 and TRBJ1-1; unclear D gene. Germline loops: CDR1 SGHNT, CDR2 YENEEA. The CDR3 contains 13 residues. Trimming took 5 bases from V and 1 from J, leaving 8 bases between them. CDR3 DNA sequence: TGTGCCAGCAGCCCGCGTTGGAACACTGAAGCTTTCTTT. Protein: CASSPRWNTEAFF.

CDR3 in DNA: TGTGCTAGTGGAGGACAGGGGACAGATACGCAGTATTTT. It codes for CASGGQGTDTQYF. The V gene is TRBV12-5, the J gene TRBJ2-3; 9 bases are a match to TRBD1. Germline CDR1 LGHNT, CDR2 FRNRAP. V lost 6 bases and J lost 3; bases outside the gene matches: 1. The length of the CDR3 is 13 residues.

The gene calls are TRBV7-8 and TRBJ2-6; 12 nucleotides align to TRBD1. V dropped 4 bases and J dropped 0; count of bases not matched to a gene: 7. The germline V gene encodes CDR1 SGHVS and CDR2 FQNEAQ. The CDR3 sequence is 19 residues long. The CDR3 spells CASSSPGQGAGSGANVLTF. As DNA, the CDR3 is TGTGCCAGCAGCTCGCCGGGACAGGGGGCCGGCTCTGGGGCCAACGTCCTGACTTTC.

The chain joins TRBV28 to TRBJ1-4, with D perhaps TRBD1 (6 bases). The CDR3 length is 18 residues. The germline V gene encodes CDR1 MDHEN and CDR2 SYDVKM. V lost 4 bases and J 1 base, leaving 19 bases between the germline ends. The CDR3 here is CASSSPWGGDQTNEKLFF. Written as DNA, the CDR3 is TGTGCCAGCAGTTCACCCTGGGGGGGCGACCAAACTAATGAAAAACTGTTTTTT.

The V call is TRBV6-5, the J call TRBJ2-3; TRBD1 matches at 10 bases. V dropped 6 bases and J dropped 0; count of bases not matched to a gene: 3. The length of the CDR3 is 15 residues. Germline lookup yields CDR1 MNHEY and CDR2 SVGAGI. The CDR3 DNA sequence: TGTGCCAGCAGGGGACAGGGGAGGAGCACAGATACGCAGTATTTT. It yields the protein CASRGQGRSTDTQYF.

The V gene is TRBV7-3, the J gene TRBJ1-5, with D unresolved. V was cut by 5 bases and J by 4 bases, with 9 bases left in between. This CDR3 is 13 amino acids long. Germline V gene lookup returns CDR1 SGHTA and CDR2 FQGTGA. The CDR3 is CASSLDTNQPQHF. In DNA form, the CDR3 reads TGTGCCAGCAGCCTTGACACGAATCAGCCCCAGCATTTT.